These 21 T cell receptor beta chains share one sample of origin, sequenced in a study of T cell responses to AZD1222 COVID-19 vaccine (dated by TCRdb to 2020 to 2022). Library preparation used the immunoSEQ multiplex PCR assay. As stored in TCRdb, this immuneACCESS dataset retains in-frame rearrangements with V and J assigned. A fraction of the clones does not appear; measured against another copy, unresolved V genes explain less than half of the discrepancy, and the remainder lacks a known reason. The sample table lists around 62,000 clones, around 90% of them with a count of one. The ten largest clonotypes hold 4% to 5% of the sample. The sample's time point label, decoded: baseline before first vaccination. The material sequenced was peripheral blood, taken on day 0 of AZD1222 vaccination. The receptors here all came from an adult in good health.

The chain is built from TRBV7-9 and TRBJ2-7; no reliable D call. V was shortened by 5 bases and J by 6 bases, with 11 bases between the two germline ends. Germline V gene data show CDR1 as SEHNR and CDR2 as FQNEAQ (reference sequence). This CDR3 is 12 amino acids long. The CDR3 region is CASSTHGTEQYF. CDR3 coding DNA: TGTGCCAGCAGCACCCACGGTACCGAGCAGTACTTC.

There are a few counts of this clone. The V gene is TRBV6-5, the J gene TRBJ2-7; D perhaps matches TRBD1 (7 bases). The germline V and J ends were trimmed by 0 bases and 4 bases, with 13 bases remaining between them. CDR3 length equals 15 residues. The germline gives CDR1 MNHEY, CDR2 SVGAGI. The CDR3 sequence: CASSYSPGGGYEQYF. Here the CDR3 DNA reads TGTGCCAGCAGTTACTCACCAGGGGGAGGTTACGAGCAGTACTTC.

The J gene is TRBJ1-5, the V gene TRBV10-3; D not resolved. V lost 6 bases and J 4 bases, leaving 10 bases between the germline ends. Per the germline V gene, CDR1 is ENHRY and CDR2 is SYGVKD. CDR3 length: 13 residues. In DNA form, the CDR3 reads TGTGCCATCAGGGATTCAGAAAATCAGCCCCAGCATTTT. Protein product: CAIRDSENQPQHF.

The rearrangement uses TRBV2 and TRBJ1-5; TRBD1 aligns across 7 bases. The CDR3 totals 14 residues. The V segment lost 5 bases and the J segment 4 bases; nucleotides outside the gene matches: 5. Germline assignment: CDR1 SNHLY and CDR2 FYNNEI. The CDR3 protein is CASSRDSSNQPQHF. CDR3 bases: TGTGCCAGCAGTAGGGACAGCTCGAATCAGCCCCAGCATTTT.

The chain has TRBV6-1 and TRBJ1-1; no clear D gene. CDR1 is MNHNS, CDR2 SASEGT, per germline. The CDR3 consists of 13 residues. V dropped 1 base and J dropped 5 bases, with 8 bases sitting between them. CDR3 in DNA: TGTGCCAGCAGTGAAGATGGCGGTACTGAAGCTTTCTTT. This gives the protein CASSEDGGTEAFF.

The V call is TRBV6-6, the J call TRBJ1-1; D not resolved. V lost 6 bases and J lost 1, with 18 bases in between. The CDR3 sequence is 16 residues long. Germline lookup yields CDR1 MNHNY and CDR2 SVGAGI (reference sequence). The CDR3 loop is CASSHQFGQQNTEAFF. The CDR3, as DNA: TGTGCCAGCAGCCACCAGTTTGGGCAGCAGAACACTGAAGCTTTCTTT.

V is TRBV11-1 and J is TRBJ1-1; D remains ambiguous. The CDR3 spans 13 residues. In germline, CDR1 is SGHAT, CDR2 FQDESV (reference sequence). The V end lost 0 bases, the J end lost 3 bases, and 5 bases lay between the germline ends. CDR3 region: CASSLATYTEAFF. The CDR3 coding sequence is TGTGCCAGCAGCTTAGCCACGTACACTGAAGCTTTCTTT. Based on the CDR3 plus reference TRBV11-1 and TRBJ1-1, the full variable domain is EAEVAQSPRYKITEKSQAVAFWCDPISGHATLYWYRQILGQGPELLVQFQDESVVDDSQLPKDRFSAERLKGVDSTLKIQPAELGDSAMYLCASSLATYTEAFFGQGTRLTVV.

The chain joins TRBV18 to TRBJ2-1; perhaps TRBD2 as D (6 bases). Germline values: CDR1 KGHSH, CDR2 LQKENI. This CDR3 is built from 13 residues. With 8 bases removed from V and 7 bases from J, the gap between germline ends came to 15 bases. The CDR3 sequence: CASAGTTRNEQFF. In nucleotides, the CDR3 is TGTGCCAGCGCGGGGACCACCCGGAATGAGCAGTTCTTC.

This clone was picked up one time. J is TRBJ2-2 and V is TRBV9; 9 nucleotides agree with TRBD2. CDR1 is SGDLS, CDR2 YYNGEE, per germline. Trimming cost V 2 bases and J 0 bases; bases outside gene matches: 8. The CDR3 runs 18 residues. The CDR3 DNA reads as TGTGCCAGCAGCGTCGGTAGCGGGGGTTACGCGAACACCGGGGAGCTGTTTTTT. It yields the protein CASSVGSGGYANTGELFF. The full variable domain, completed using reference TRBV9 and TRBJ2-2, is DSGVTQTPKHLITATGQRVTLRCSPRSGDLSVYWYQQSLDQGLQFLIQYYNGEERAKGNILERFSAQQFPDLHSELNLSSLELGDSALYFCASSVGSGGYANTGELFFGEGSRLTVL.

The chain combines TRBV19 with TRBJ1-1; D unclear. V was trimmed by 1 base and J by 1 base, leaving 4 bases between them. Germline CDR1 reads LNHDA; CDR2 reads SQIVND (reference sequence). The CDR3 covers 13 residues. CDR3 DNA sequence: TGTGCCAGTAGTATAGGGCAGAACACTGAAGCTTTCTTT. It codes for CASSIGQNTEAFF.

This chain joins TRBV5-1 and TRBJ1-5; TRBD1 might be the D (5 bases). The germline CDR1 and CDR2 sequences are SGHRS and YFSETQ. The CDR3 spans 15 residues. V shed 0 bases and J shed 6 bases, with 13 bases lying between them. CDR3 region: CASSLEGGEAQPQHF. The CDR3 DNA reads TGCGCCAGCAGCTTGGAGGGAGGGGAGGCTCAGCCCCAGCATTTT.

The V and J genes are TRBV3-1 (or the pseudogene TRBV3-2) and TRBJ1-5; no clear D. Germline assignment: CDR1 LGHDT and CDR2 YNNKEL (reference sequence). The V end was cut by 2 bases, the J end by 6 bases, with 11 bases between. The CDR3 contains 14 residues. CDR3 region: CASSQMRSGQPQHF. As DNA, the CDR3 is TGTGCCAGCAGCCAAATGAGGTCGGGTCAGCCCCAGCATTTT.

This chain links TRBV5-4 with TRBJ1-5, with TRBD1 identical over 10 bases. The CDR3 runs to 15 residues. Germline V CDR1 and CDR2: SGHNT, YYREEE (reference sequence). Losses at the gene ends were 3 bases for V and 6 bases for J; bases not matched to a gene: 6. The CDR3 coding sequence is TGTGCCAGCAGCTGGGACAGGGGTGTTGTTCAGCCCCAGCATTTT. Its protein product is CASSWDRGVVQPQHF.

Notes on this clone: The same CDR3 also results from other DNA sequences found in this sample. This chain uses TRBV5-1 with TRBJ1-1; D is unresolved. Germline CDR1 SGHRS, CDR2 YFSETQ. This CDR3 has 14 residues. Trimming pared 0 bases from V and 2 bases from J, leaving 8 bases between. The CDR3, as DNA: TGCGCCAGCAGCTTGGGAGACCTAAACACTGAAGCTTTCTTT. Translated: CASSLGDLNTEAFF.

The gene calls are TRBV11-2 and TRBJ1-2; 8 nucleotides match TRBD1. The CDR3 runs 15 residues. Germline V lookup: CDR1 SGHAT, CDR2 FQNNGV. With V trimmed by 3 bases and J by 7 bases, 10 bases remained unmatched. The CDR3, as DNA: TGTGCCAGCAGCTTGGACAGGGCGACTCGTGGTGGCTACACCTTC. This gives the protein CASSLDRATRGGYTF. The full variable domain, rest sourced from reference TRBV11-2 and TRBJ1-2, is EAGVAQSPRYKIIEKRQSVAFWCNPISGHATLYWYQQILGQGPKLLIQFQNNGVVDDSQLPKDRFSAERLKGVDSTLKIQPAKLEDSAVYLCASSLDRATRGGYTFGSGTRLTVV.

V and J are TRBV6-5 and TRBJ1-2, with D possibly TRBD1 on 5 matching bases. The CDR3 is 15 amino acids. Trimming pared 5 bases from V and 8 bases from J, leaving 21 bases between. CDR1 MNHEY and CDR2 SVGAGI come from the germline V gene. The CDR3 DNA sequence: TGTGCCAGCAGTCCAACCGGGGACGGTCTATGGGGCTACACCTTC. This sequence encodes CASSPTGDGLWGYTF.

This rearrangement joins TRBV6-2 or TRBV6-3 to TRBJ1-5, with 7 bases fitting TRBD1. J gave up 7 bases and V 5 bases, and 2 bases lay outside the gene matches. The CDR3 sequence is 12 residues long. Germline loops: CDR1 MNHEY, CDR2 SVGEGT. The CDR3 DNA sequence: TGTGCCAGCAGTACAGGGGCCCAGCCCCAGCATTTT. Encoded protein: CASSTGAQPQHF.

The DNA of the CDR3 is TGTGCCAGTAGTATCCCCGGGACAGGGGGCAACTATGGCTACACCTTC. It specifies CASSIPGTGGNYGYTF. The V and J genes are TRBV19 and TRBJ1-2; the match to TRBD1 covers 12 bases. After removal of 3 bases from V and 2 bases from J, the junction contained 4 bases not matched to a gene. The CDR3 covers 16 residues. Per germline, CDR1 LNHDA and CDR2 SQIVND (reference sequence).

The CDR3 here is CASSGLAGDPSSYNEQFF. CDR3 coding DNA: TGTGCCAGCAGCGGACTAGCGGGGGACCCGAGCTCCTACAATGAGCAGTTCTTC. This chain connects TRBV9 to TRBJ2-1; 12 positions agree with TRBD2. V lost 3 bases, J lost 0 bases, and 7 bases stayed unmatched. The CDR3 length is 18 residues. Germline-derived CDR1 and CDR2 are SGDLS and YYNGEE.

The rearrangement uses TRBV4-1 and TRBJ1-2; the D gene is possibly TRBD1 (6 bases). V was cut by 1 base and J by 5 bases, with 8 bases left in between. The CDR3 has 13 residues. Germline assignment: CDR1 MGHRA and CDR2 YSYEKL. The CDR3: CASSQGGRYGYTF. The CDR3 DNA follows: TGCGCCAGCAGCCAAGGGGGGCGGTATGGCTACACCTTC.

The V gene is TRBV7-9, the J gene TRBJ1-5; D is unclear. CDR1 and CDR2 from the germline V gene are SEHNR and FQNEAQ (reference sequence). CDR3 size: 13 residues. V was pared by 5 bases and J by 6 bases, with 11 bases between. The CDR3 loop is CASSTRAFQPQHF. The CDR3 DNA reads TGTGCCAGCAGCACGCGTGCTTTTCAGCCCCAGCATTTT.